Below, 5 T cell receptor beta chains from the same sample are listed, as sequenced in a study of blood T cell repertoires in COVID-19. This table comes from immunoSEQ multiplex PCR, and its TCRdb copy is limited to in-frame clones, with some not included. The sample shows just under 85,000 clones, approximately 86% of them seen only once. The sample comprised peripheral blood. These receptors were collected from a man older than 75 with active or convalescent COVID-19.

The chain employs TRBV7-9 and TRBJ2-3, with a possible D match to TRBD1 (6 bases). Germline-derived CDR1 and CDR2 are SEHNR and FQNEAQ (reference sequence). The CDR3 length is 17 residues. The V end was cut by 5 bases, the J end by 2 bases, with 20 bases between. CDR3 residues: CASSKRDTAGPTDTQYF. CDR3 in DNA: TGTGCCAGCAGCAAACGGGACACAGCCGGGCCCACAGATACGCAGTATTTT.

This sequence joins TRBV28 and TRBJ1-3, with D possibly matching TRBD1 (5 bases). V lost 4 bases and J 1 base, leaving 17 bases between the germline ends. The CDR3 totals 17 residues. Germline V gene sequence: CDR1 MDHEN, CDR2 SYDVKM. CDR3 nucleotides: TGTGCCAGCAGTTATCCCGGGGGAGGAACTTCTGGAAACACCATATATTTT. As protein: CASSYPGGGTSGNTIYF. Based on the CDR3 plus reference TRBV28 and TRBJ1-3, the full variable domain is DVKVTQSSRYLVKRTGEKVFLECVQDMDHENMFWYRQDPGLGLRLIYFSYDVKMKEKGDIPEGYSVSREKKERFSLILESASTNQTSMYLCASSYPGGGTSGNTIYFGEGSWLTVV.

The chain has TRBV24-1 and TRBJ2-3, with D unresolved. Trimming pared 4 bases from V and 2 bases from J, leaving 6 bases between. The CDR3 loop spans 13 amino acids. Germline V gene sequence: CDR1 KGHDR, CDR2 SFDVKD. CDR3 coding DNA: TGTGCCACCAGTGACACTTCCACAGATACGCAGTATTTT. It codes for CATSDTSTDTQYF.

This sequence joins TRBV28 and TRBJ1-5, with 10 bases identical to TRBD1. Germline V gene sequence: CDR1 MDHEN, CDR2 SYDVKM. The CDR3 consists of 17 residues. Germline trimming cut 9 bases from V and 3 bases from J; bases unmatched to any gene: 14. The chain's CDR3 is CASLNVPGQGSNQPQHF. In DNA form, the CDR3 reads TGTGCCAGTCTTAACGTCCCGGGACAGGGGTCCAATCAGCCCCAGCATTTT.

The chain's CDR3 is CASAWQGASEQFF. The DNA of the CDR3 is TGTGCCAGCGCCTGGCAGGGGGCATCTGAGCAGTTCTTC. This chain connects TRBV12-3 or TRBV12-4 to TRBJ2-1; 8 bases agree with TRBD1. J lost 9 bases, V lost 8 bases, and 9 bases had no gene match. The CDR3 is made up of 13 amino acids.